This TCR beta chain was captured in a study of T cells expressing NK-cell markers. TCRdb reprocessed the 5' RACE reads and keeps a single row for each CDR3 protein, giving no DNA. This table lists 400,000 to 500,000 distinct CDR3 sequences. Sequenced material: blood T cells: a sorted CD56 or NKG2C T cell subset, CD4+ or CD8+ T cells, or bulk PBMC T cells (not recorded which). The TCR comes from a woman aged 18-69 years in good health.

The CDR3 spells CSAMSSGSSYNEQFF. This chain joins TRBV20-1 and TRBJ2-1; there is no DNA to check the TCRdb D call of TRBD2. The CDR3 extends over 15 amino acids. Germline V gene sequence: CDR1 DFQATT, CDR2 SNEGSKA (reference sequence).